The entry below describes one T cell receptor beta chain. Its specificity is not known. The data originate from a study of early T cells in non-severe SARS-CoV-2 infection. Study-wide results and caveats: Anti-spike CD8 specificities were favored by VDJdb matching, whose results missed private and CD4 specificities.

MiXCR, applied by TCRdb to the 5' RACE reads, yields one record per CDR3 protein. The sample holds about 79,000 distinct CDR3 sequences, about 13% seen once. The germline V and J ends were trimmed by 7 bases and 2 bases, with 17 bases remaining between them. CDR1 and CDR2 from the germline V gene are DFQATT and SNEGSKA (reference sequence). The CDR3 is 15 amino acids. The source is an adult who was a healthcare worker with PCR-confirmed SARS-CoV-2 infection or an uninfected control (not recorded which). This chain connects TRBV20-1 to TRBJ2-2, with D uncertain. The sample taken for sequencing was whole blood. CDR3 sequence (DNA): TGCAGTGTTCAGGTTCGGCGGTTAAACACCGGGGAGCTGTTTTTT. It codes for CSVQVRRLNTGELFF.